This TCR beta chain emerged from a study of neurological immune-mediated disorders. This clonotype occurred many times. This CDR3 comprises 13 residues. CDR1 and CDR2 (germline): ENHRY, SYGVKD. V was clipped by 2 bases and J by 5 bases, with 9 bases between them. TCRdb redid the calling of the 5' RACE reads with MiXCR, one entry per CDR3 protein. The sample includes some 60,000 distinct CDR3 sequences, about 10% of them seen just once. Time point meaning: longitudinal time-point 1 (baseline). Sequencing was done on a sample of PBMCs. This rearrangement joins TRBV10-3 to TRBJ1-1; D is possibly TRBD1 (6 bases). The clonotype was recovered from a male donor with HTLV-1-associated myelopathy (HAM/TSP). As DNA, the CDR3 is TGTGCCATCAGTGAGACCGGACAGACTGAAGCTTTCTTT. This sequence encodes CAISETGQTEAFF.